Each of the 20 T cell receptor beta chains below was sequenced from the same sample in a study of CD8+CD57+ T cells in acquired aplastic anemia. The use of genomic DNA as template underpinned the TCR beta VDJ and CDR3 profiling. TCRdb redid the calling of the reads with MiXCR, one entry per CDR3 protein. The table shows hundreds of thousands of distinct CDR3 sequences, with approximately 82% occurring only once. Those patients picked for sequencing had displayed CD8+CD57+ cell expansion on flow cytometry. The specimen was sorted CD4+, CD8+, or CD8+CD57+ T cells (not recorded which) from PBMCs. These TCRs come from a human donor with aplastic anemia.

CDR3 in amino acids: CASSFTSAISSSYF. The CDR3 DNA sequence: TGTGCCAGCAGCTTTACTAGCGCAATTAGCAGTTCTTACTTC. The V call is TRBV7-9, the J call TRBJ2-5, with TRBD2 identical over 7 bases. CDR1 and CDR2 (germline): SEHNR, FQNEAQ (reference sequence). This CDR3 contains 14 residues. J gave up 14 bases and V 3 bases, and 15 bases lay outside the gene matches.

A few counts support this clonotype. The DNA is left out, because the CDR3 cannot be placed on it with certainty; the CDR3 is given as TCRdb lists it. The genes are TRBV7-9 and TRBJ2-3; the table's D call, TRBD2, has no DNA check behind it. The germline V gene encodes CDR1 SEHNR and CDR2 FQNEAQ (reference sequence). A total of 14 residues make up the CDR3, ends included. CDR3 in amino acids: CASSFTSAPSSSSF.

This chain uses TRBV7-8 with TRBJ2-3, with D perhaps being TRBD1 or TRBD2 (6 bases each). Per the germline V gene, CDR1 is SGHVS and CDR2 is FQNEAQ. V lost 8 bases and J lost 14, with 23 bases in between. The CDR3 runs to 13 residues. In nucleotides, the CDR3 is TGTGCCAGCGGGGACGGGGGCACAGGTATGGTGTATTTT. Protein sequence: CASGDGGTGMVYF.

A word on this clonotype: One junction end does not reproduce the germline sequence, and a read error may be involved. The V gene is TRBV7-9, the J gene TRBJ1-5; D is uncertain. This CDR3 region has 13 residues. Per the germline V gene, CDR1 is SEHNR and CDR2 is FQNEAQ (reference sequence). CDR3 residues: CASSHTRSQASDF. CDR3 bases: TGCGCCAGCAGCCATACAAGGAGCCAGGCCAGCGATTTT.

On this clonotype itself: One junction end disagrees with the germline gene, perhaps due to a read error. V and J are TRBV7-3 and TRBJ1-1; perhaps TRBD1 as D (5 bases). The CDR3 is made up of 14 amino acids. Germline CDR1 SGHTA, CDR2 FQGTGA. CDR3 region: CASSLAGVNNAPYF. The CDR3 DNA reads as TGTGCCAGCAGCTTAGCGGGGGTGAACAATGCGCCATATTTT. Based on the CDR3 plus reference TRBV7-3 and TRBJ1-1, the full variable domain is GAGVSQTPSNKVTEKGKYVELRCDPISGHTALYWYRQSLGQGPEFLIYFQGTGAADDSGLPNDRFFAVRPEGSVSTLKIQRTERGDSAVYLCASSLAGVNNAPYFGQGTRLTVV.

Worth noting for this clonotype: Since no conserved phenylalanine or tryptophan closes the CDR3, a read error is the likely cause. This rearrangement joins TRBV13 to TRBJ2-7, with 8 bases aligning to TRBD1. The CDR3 contains 15 residues. The germline V gene encodes CDR1 PRHDT and CDR2 FYEKMQ (reference sequence). Trimming cost V 0 bases and J 2 bases; bases outside gene matches: 3. The CDR3 reads CASSLGQGGPYEQYL. CDR3 DNA sequence: TGTGCCAGCAGCTTAGGACAGGGGGGCCCCTACGAGCAGTACCTC.

Worth noting for this clonotype: The junction shows a germline mismatch at one end, possibly a read error. The chain is built from TRBV7-9 and TRBJ2-5; the D is unclear. The germline gives CDR1 SEHNR, CDR2 FQNEAQ (reference sequence). This CDR3 comprises 14 residues. CDR3 nucleotide sequence: TGTGCCAGCAGCTTAGTCCCAGAGGAGCTGTCTTTTGGATTC. Amino acids: CASSLVPEELSFGF. Together with reference TRBV7-9 and TRBJ2-5, the CDR3 gives the full variable domain: DTGVSQNPRHKITKRGQNVTFRCDPISEHNRLYWYRQTLGQGPEFLTYFQNEAQLEKSRLLSDRFSAERPKGSFSTLEIQRTEQGDSAMYLCASSLVPEELSFGFGPGTRLLVL.

The chain recombines TRBV10-3 with TRBJ2-3; D is unclear. Looked up from germline, CDR1 is ENHRY and CDR2 is SYGVKD. Trimming removed 6 bases from V and 10 bases from J, with 14 bases in between. This CDR3 region has 12 residues. The CDR3 DNA is TGTGCCATCAGCCTCGATCAAATTTCGCAGTATTTT. Translating gives CAISLDQISQYF.

The chain is built from TRBV5-8 and TRBJ2-3; TRBD2 is a possible D gene (6 bases). Deletions cut 4 bases from V and 7 bases from J, with 13 bases between. Germline V gene data show CDR1 as SGHTS and CDR2 as YDEGEE. CDR3 length equals 13 residues. CDR3 nucleotide sequence: TGTGCCAGCAGCCTTGCTAGCGCAAATACGCAGTATTTT. Translating it yields CASSLASANTQYF.

This chain joins TRBV9 and TRBJ1-1; D unclear. Trimming pared 0 bases from V and 12 bases from J, leaving 21 bases between. Germline-derived CDR1 and CDR2 are SGDLS and YYNGEE. This CDR3 has 15 amino acids. The CDR3 DNA follows: TGTGCCAGCAGCGTAGGGGTCACGAGAAACCATCCCCCTTTCTTT. It is translated as CASSVGVTRNHPPFF.

The chain uses TRBV9 and TRBJ2-3; D is unclear. Trimming removed 4 bases from V and 3 bases from J, with 15 bases in between. The CDR3 length is 15 residues. Per the germline V gene, CDR1 is SGDLS and CDR2 is YYNGEE. CDR3 coding DNA: TGTGCCAGCAGCCTGACGGTACGGACGACAGATACGCAGTATTTT. This codes for CASSLTVRTTDTQYF.

With regard to this clonotype: The germline gene is not matched at one end of the junction; a read error may be the cause. The chain joins TRBV7-6 to TRBJ2-1; no clear D gene. This CDR3 is built from 14 residues. In germline, CDR1 is SGHVS, CDR2 FNYEAQ. Here the CDR3 DNA reads TGTGCCAGCAGCTTAGGCGGTTCCTACAATGAACAGTTCTTC. Encoded protein: CASSLGGSYNEQFF.

This chain links TRBV7-8 with TRBJ2-3; TRBD2 might be the D (6 bases). V was trimmed by 1 base and J by 4 bases, leaving 18 bases between them. CDR1 is SGHVS, CDR2 FQNEAQ, per germline. This CDR3 comprises 17 residues. CDR3 region: CASSLGGGPDTPDTQYF. CDR3 bases: TGTGCCAGCAGCTTAGGGGGAGGACCCGATACGCCAGATACGCAGTATTTT.

The chain uses TRBV7-8 and TRBJ2-3, with D perhaps matching TRBD2 (5 bases). Germline V gives CDR1 SGHVS, CDR2 FQNEAQ. The germline V and J ends were trimmed by 4 bases and 6 bases, with 14 bases remaining between them. The CDR3 consists of 14 residues. Here the CDR3 reads CASSSAVSRDTQYF. CDR3 coding DNA: TGTGCCAGCAGCTCAGCGGTTAGTCGCGATACGCAGTATTTT. The full variable domain, its missing parts supplied by reference TRBV7-8 and TRBJ2-3, is GAGVSQSPRYKVAKRGQDVALRCDPISGHVSLFWYQQALGQGPEFLTYFQNEAQLDKSGLPSDRFFAERPEGSVSTLKIQRTQQEDSAVYLCASSSAVSRDTQYFGPGTRLTVL.

V gene TRBV2 combines with J gene TRBJ2-3; 9 bases line up with TRBD2. The CDR3 consists of 16 residues. Germline CDR1 and CDR2: SNHLY and FYNNEI. J lost 4 bases, V lost 6 bases, and 11 bases had no gene match. The CDR3 region is CASSFWVAGAADTQYF. CDR3 nucleotides: TGTGCCAGCAGCTTTTGGGTAGCGGGGGCCGCAGATACGCAGTATTTT.

As DNA, the CDR3 is TGTGCCAGCCTAGCGGTAGCGGGGGGGCCCGCAGATACGCAGTATTTT. It specifies CASLAVAGGPADTQYF. V usage is TRBV2 and J usage is TRBJ2-3; 11 nucleotides match TRBD2. The germline V gene has CDR1 SNHLY and CDR2 FYNNEI. The V segment lost 8 bases and the J segment 4 bases; nucleotides outside the gene matches: 11. The CDR3 totals 16 residues.

The chain recombines TRBV11-1 with TRBJ2-3; tentatively, D is TRBD2 (8 bases). Germline CDR1 reads SGHAT; CDR2 reads FQDESV (reference sequence). This CDR3 has 16 residues. The V and J ends lost 4 bases and 0 bases respectively, with 14 bases between them. This CDR3 is CASSSGGGLSTDTQYF. The CDR3 DNA reads TGTGCCAGCAGCTCGGGAGGGGGCCTCAGCACAGATACGCAGTATTTT.

On this clonotype: An end of the junction differs from the germline gene, which may be a read error. This chain links TRBV7-4 with TRBJ2-7, with 7 nucleotides matching TRBD1. The CDR3 totals 13 residues. Germline loops: CDR1 SGHVT, CDR2 SQSDAQ. CDR3 coding DNA: TGTGCCAGCAGCGGACACAGGGGCGGCGAGCAGCACTTC. Amino acid sequence: CASSGHRGGEQHF. The variable domain in full, completed from reference TRBV7-4 and TRBJ2-7, reads GAGVSQSPRYKVAKRGRDVALRCDSISGHVTLYWYRQTLGQGSEVLTYSQSDAQRDKSGRPSGRFSAERPERSVSTLKIQRTEQGDSAVYLCASSGHRGGEQHFGPGTRLTVT.

V and J are TRBV2 and TRBJ2-3; 7 bases are a match to TRBD2. The CDR3 consists of 17 residues. Trimming removed 5 bases from V and 0 bases from J; junction bases left unmatched: 11. Germline V gene data show CDR1 as SNHLY and CDR2 as FYNNEI. This CDR3 reads CASSSWTGTTSTDTQYF. The CDR3, as DNA: TGTGCCAGCAGTTCGTGGACCGGGACTACTAGCACAGATACGCAGTATTTT.

The genes are TRBV20-1 and TRBJ2-3, with 7 nucleotides matching TRBD1. This CDR3 is built from 16 residues. Germline V gene lookup returns CDR1 DFQATT and CDR2 SNEGSKA (reference sequence). V lost 0 bases and J lost 4; bases outside the gene matches: 10. The chain's CDR3 is CSARDQGGGISDTQYF. The CDR3, as DNA: TGCAGTGCTAGAGATCAAGGGGGCGGAATCTCAGATACGCAGTATTTT.